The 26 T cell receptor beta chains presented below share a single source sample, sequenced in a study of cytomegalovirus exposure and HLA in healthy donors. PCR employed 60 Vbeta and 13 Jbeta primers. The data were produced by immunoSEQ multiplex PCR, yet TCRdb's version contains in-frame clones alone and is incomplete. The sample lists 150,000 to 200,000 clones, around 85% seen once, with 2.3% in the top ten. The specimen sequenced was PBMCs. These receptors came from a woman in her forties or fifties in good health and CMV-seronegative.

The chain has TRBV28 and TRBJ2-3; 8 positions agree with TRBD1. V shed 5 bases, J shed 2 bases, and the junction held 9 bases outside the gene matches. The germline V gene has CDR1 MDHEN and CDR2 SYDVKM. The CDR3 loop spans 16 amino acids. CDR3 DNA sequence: TGTGCCAGCAGTCGCTTTGGGACAGGAGACACAGATACGCAGTATTTT. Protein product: CASSRFGTGDTDTQYF.

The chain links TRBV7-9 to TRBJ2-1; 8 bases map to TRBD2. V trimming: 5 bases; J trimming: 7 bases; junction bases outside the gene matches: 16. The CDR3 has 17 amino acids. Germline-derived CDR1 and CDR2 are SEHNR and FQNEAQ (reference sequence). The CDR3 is CASSPLSGRGGNNEQFF. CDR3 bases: TGTGCCAGCAGCCCTTTAAGCGGGAGAGGTGGAAATAATGAGCAGTTCTTC.

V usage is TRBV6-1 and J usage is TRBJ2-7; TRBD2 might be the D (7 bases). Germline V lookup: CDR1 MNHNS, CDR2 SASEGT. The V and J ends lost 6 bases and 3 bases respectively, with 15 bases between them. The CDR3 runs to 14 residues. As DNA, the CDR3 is TGTGCCAGCAGCCCCCGGGGGGCGGTCTACGAGCAGTACTTC. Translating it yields CASSPRGAVYEQYF.

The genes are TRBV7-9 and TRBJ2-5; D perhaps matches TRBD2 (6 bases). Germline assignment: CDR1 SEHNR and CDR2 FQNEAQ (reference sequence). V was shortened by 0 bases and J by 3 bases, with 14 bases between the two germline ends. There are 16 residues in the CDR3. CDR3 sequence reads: CASSLAEGGLKETQYF. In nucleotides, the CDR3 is TGTGCCAGCAGCTTAGCGGAGGGCGGGCTGAAAGAGACCCAGTACTTC. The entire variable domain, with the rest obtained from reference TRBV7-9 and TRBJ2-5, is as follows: DTGVSQNPRHKITKRGQNVTFRCDPISEHNRLYWYRQTLGQGPEFLTYFQNEAQLEKSRLLSDRFSAERPKGSFSTLEIQRTEQGDSAMYLCASSLAEGGLKETQYFGPGTRLLVL.

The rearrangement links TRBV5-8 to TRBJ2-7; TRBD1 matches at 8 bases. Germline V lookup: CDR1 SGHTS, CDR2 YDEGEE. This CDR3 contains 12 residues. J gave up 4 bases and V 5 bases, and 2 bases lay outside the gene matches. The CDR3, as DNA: TGTGCCAGCAGTCGGACAGGGTACGAGCAGTACTTC. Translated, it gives CASSRTGYEQYF.

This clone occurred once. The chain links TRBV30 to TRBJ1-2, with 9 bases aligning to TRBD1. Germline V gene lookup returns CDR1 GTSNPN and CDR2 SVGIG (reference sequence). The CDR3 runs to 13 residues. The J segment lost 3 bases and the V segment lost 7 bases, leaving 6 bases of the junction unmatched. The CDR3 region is CASYRGRYYGYTF. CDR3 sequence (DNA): TGTGCCTCGTACAGGGGGCGTTACTATGGCTACACCTTC. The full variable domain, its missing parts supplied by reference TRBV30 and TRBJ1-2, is SQTIHQWPATLVQPVGSPLSLECTVEGTSNPNLYWYRQAAGRGLQLLFYSVGIGQISSEVPQNLSASRPQDRQFILSSKKLLLSDSGFYLCASYRGRYYGYTFGSGTRLTVV.

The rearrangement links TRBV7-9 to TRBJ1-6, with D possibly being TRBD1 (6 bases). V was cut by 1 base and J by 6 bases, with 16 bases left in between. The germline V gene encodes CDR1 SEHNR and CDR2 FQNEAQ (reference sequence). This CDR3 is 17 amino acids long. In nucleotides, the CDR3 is TGTGCCAGCAGCTTAGTCGGTGGGGGGGACATTAATTCACCCCTCCACTTT. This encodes CASSLVGGGDINSPLHF.

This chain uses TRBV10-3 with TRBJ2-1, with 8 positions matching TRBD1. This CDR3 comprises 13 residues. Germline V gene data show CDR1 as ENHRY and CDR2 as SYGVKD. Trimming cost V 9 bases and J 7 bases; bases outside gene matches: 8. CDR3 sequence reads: CAISRQGRNEQFF. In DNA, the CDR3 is TGTGCCATTTCCAGACAGGGGAGGAATGAGCAGTTCTTC.

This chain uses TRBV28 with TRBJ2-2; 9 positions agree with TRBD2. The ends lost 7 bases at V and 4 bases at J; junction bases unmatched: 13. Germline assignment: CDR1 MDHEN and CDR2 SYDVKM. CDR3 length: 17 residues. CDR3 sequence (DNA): TGTGCCAGCACCATCCCAAAGACTAGCGGACGCACCGGGGAGCTGTTTTTT. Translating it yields CASTIPKTSGRTGELFF.

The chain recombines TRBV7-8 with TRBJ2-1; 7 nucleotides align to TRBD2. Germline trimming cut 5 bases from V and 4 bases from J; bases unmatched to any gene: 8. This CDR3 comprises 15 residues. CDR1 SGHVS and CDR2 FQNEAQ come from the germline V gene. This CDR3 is CASSASSGKYNEQFF. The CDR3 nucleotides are TGTGCCAGCAGCGCCTCTAGCGGAAAGTACAATGAGCAGTTCTTC.

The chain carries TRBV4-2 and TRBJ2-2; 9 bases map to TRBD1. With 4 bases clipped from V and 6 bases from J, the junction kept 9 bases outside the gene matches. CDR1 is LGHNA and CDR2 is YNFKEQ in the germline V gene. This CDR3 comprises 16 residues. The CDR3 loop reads CASSPAGTGFAGELFF. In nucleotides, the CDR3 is TGTGCCAGCAGCCCTGCCGGGACAGGGTTTGCCGGGGAGCTGTTTTTT.

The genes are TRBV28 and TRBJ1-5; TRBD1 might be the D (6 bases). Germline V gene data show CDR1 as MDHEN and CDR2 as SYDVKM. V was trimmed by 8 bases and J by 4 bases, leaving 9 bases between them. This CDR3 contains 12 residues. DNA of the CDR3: TGTGCCAGCGGAACAGGGAATCAGCCCCAGCATTTT. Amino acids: CASGTGNQPQHF.

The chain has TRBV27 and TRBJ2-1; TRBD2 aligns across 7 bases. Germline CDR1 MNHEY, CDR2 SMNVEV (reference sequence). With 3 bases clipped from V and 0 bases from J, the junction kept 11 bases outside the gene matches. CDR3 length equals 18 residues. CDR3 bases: TGTGCCAGCAGTTTTATTCGCGGGAGACTGGGCTCCTACAATGAGCAGTTCTTC. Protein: CASSFIRGRLGSYNEQFF.

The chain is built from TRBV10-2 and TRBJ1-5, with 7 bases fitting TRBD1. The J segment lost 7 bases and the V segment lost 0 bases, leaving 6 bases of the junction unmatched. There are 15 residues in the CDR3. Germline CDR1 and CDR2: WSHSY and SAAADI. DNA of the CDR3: TGCGCCAGCAGTGAGTCGACGCCCAGGGGGCAGCCCCAGCATTTT. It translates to CASSESTPRGQPQHF.

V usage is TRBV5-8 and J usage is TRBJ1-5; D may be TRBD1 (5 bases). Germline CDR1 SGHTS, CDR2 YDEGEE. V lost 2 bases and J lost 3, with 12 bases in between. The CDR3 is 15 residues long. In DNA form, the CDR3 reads TGTGCCAGCAGCTTAGCGGGGGACCCCAATCAGCCCCAGCATTTT. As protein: CASSLAGDPNQPQHF.

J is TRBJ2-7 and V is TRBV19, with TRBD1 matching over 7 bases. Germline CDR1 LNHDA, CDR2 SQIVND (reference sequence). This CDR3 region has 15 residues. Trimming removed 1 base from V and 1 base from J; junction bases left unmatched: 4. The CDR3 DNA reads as TGTGCCAGTAGTATAGGACAGGGAGTGTCCTACGAGCAGTACTTC. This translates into CASSIGQGVSYEQYF.

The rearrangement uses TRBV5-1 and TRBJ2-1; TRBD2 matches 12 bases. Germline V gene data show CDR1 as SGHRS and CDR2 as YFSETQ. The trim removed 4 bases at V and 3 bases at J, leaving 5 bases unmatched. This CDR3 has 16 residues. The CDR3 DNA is TGCGCCAGCAGCCCCGGACTAGCGGGATTCTACAATGAGCAGTTCTTC. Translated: CASSPGLAGFYNEQFF.

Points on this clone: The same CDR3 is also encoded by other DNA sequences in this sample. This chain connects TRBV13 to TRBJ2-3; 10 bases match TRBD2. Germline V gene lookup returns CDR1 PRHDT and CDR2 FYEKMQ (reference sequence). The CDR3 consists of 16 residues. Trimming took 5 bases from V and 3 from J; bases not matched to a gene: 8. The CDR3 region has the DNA TGTGCCAGCAGCCTAACGGGACTAGCGCGAACAGATACGCAGTATTTT. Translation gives CASSLTGLARTDTQYF.

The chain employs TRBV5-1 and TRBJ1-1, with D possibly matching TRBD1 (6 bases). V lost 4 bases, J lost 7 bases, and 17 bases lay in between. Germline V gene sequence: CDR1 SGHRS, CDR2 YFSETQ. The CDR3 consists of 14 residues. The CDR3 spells CASSTTDSVFEAFF. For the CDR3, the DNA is TGCGCCAGCAGCACTACGGACAGTGTCTTTGAAGCTTTCTTT.

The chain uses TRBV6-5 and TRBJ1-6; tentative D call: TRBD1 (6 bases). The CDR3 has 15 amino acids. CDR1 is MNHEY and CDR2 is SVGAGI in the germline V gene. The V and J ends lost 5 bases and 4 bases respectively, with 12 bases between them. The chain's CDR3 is CASSPGTQYNSPLHF. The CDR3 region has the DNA TGTGCCAGCAGTCCCGGGACACAATATAATTCACCCCTCCACTTT.

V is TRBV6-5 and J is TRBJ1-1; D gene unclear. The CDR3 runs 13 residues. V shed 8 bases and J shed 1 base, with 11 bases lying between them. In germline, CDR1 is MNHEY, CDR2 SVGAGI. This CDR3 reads CASSWGGNTEAFF. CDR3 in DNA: TGTGCCAGCTCATGGGGAGGGAACACTGAAGCTTTCTTT.

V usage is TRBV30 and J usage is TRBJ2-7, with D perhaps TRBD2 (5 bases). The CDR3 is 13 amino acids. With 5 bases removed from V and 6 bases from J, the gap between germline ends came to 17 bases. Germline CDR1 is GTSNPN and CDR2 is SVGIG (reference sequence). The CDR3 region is CAWGYGNGFEQYF. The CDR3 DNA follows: TGTGCCTGGGGTTACGGGAACGGGTTCGAGCAGTACTTC. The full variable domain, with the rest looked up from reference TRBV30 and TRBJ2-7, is SQTIHQWPATLVQPVGSPLSLECTVEGTSNPNLYWYRQAAGRGLQLLFYSVGIGQISSEVPQNLSASRPQDRQFILSSKKLLLSDSGFYLCAWGYGNGFEQYFGPGTRLTVT.

CDR3 sequence reads: CASSIGLAGGWYEQYF. The CDR3 region has the DNA TGTGCCAGCAGCATCGGACTAGCGGGAGGCTGGTACGAGCAGTACTTC. The chain carries TRBV11-2 and TRBJ2-5; 14 nucleotides align to TRBD2. The DNA end is more similar to TRBJ2-7, so the J call may be wrong. This CDR3 is 16 amino acids long. The germline V gene has CDR1 SGHAT and CDR2 FQNNGV.

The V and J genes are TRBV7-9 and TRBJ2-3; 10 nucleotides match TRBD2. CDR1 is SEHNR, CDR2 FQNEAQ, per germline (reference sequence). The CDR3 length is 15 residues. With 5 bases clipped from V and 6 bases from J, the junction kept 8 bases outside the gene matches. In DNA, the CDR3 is TGTGCCAGCAGCCGAACCACTAGCGGGGCGGATACGCAGTATTTT. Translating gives CASSRTTSGADTQYF.

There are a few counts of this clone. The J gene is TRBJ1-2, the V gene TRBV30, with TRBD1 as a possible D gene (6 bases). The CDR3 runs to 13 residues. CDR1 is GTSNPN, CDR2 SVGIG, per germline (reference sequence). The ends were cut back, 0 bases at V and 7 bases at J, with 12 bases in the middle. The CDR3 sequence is CAWSVSQGIGYTF. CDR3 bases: TGTGCCTGGAGTGTAAGCCAGGGGATTGGCTACACCTTC.

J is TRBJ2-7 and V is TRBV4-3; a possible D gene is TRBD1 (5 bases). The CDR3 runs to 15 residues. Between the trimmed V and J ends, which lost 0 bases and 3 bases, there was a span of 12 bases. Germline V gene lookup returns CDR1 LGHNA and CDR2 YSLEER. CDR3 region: CASSQDPTGSYEQYF. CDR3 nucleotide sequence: TGCGCCAGCAGCCAAGATCCCACAGGCAGCTACGAGCAGTACTTC.